This T cell receptor (beta chain) was sequenced for a study of blood T cell repertoires in COVID-19. Background on the study: Acute and convalescent COVID-19 specimens originated in the United States, Italy and Spain. In each case, the material was cDNA or gDNA derived from T cells, B-cell-depleted T cells, or PBMCs.

The J segment lost 5 bases and the V segment lost 3 bases, leaving 12 bases of the junction unmatched. Germline V gene sequence: CDR1 MNHNS, CDR2 SASEGT. This CDR3 spans 16 amino acids. Per the study methods: Scientists estimated how many nucleated cells there were by amplifying reference gene primers. Sequencing was performed with immunoSEQ multiplex PCR; in TCRdb, only in-frame clones are kept and a portion is missing. The V and J calls and clone size are taken from that table; D and trimming were inferred from the DNA. The sample records about 80,000 clones, approximately 88% being singletons. Sample: peripheral blood. The TCR was taken from a woman of 80 years or more with acute or convalescent COVID-19. The chain has TRBV6-1 and TRBJ1-1; 7 positions agree with TRBD1. The CDR3 coding sequence is TGTGCCAGCAGTGATGGTCAGGGGGAGGTTGGTACTGAAGCTTTCTTT. Its protein is CASSDGQGEVGTEAFF.